These 22 T cell receptor beta chains were sequenced from one sample in a study of response to subunit inactivated influenza vaccine. TCRdb reanalysed the RT-PCR reads using MiXCR and keeps one entry per CDR3 protein. There are about 500,000 distinct CDR3 sequences in the sample; 16% occur only once, and 2.5% to 3.5% lies in the top ten. The specimen was CD4+ T cells sorted from PBMCs, collected around 25 months after vaccination. The source is a man aged 45-69 years who received an inactivated influenza vaccine.

In its sample, this clonotype was seen a few times. The chain carries TRBV7-9 and TRBJ2-7; 7 positions match TRBD2. Trimming cost V 5 bases and J 3 bases; bases outside gene matches: 7. CDR1 and CDR2 (germline): SEHNR, FQNEAQ (reference sequence). CDR3 length: 14 residues. The CDR3 DNA follows: TGTGCCAGCAGCCGGGACTACCAGATCTACGAGCAGTACTTC. Translated: CASSRDYQIYEQYF.

This clonotype was seen a few times. This sequence joins TRBV6-6 and TRBJ2-1; no clear D. The CDR3 has 13 amino acids. The germline V gene encodes CDR1 MNHNY and CDR2 SVGAGI (reference sequence). Trimming took off 2 bases at V and 4 bases at J, with 6 bases between the two ends. The CDR3 loop is CASSYTFYNEQFF. The CDR3 coding sequence is TGTGCCAGCAGTTACACTTTTTACAATGAGCAGTTCTTC.

CDR3 sequence (DNA): TGCAGTGCTAGTCCAGGGGGTGGTTCACCCCTCCACTTT. Translated: CSASPGGGSPLHF. This rearrangement joins TRBV20-1 to TRBJ1-6; TRBD1 aligns across 7 bases. Germline V gene lookup returns CDR1 DFQATT and CDR2 SNEGSKA (reference sequence). CDR3 size: 13 residues. V shed 3 bases and J 9 bases; nucleotides not matched to a gene: 5.

The chain combines TRBV24-1 with TRBJ2-5, with D possibly TRBD1 on 5 matching bases. CDR1 is KGHDR and CDR2 is SFDVKD in the germline V gene. The CDR3 has 14 amino acids. V dropped 5 bases and J dropped 5 bases, with 14 bases sitting between them. The DNA for the CDR3 is TGTGCCACCAGTGGGGCAGGGCGGTGGGAGACCCAGTACTTC. Its protein product is CATSGAGRWETQYF.

The chain is built from TRBV20-1 and TRBJ2-1; 8 bases line up with TRBD1. CDR3 length: 16 amino acids. With 5 bases clipped from V and 3 bases from J, the junction kept 12 bases outside the gene matches. CDR1 is DFQATT and CDR2 is SNEGSKA in the germline V gene (reference sequence). The CDR3 loop reads CSAPSYQGAHYNEQFF. CDR3 DNA sequence: TGCAGTGCTCCTAGTTATCAGGGGGCCCACTACAATGAGCAGTTCTTC.

The V gene is TRBV6-1, the J gene TRBJ2-5; the D gene could be TRBD1 or TRBD2 (5 bases each). Trimming removed 9 bases at V and 5 bases at J, with 22 bases between. The length of the CDR3 is 15 residues. The V gene's germline CDR1 is MNHNS and CDR2 SASEGT. In nucleotides, the CDR3 is TGTGCCAGTCGCCCCGGACACGGGACCGGGGAGACCCAGTACTTC. Translation: CASRPGHGTGETQYF.

The chain couples TRBV24-1 to TRBJ2-2; possible D gene TRBD2, 5 bases. The length of the CDR3 is 14 residues. CDR1 and CDR2 from the germline V gene are KGHDR and SFDVKD. Trimming stripped 4 bases from V and 5 bases from J, with 10 bases between. The CDR3 bases are TGTGCCACCAGTGACCCAACTAGGACCGGGGAGCTGTTTTTT. This sequence encodes CATSDPTRTGELFF.

This chain joins TRBV20-1 and TRBJ2-3, with D unclear. The CDR3 is made up of 14 amino acids. V lost 1 base to trimming and J lost 1 base, with 9 bases between them. The V gene's germline CDR1 is DFQATT and CDR2 SNEGSKA (reference sequence). DNA for the CDR3: TGCAGTGCTAGAGGCACTCTGGGCACAGATACGCAGTATTTT. The encoded protein is CSARGTLGTDTQYF.

Only a few counts were recorded for this clonotype. The junction departs from germline at one end; a sequencing error may be responsible. J is TRBJ2-5 and V is TRBV29-1; 10 nucleotides agree with TRBD1. This CDR3 is built from 14 residues. Looked up from germline, CDR1 is SQVTM and CDR2 is ANQGSEA. The CDR3 DNA follows: TGCAGCGTTAAAGACAGGGGGCACCAAGAGACCCAGTACTTC. This sequence encodes CSVKDRGHQETQYF.

V usage is TRBV7-2 and J usage is TRBJ1-6, with 11 positions matching TRBD1. The CDR3 runs to 16 residues. The germline gives CDR1 SGHTA, CDR2 FQGNSA. Trimming removed 1 base from V and 7 bases from J; junction bases left unmatched: 3. CDR3 nucleotide sequence: TGTGCCAGCAGCTTAGTAGGGACAGGGGGGAATTCACCCCTCCACTTT. It encodes CASSLVGTGGNSPLHF.

The J gene is TRBJ2-1, the V gene TRBV4-2; 10 bases are shared with TRBD2. Trimming removed 0 bases from V and 6 bases from J; junction bases left unmatched: 5. Germline CDR1 is LGHNA and CDR2 is YNFKEQ. CDR3 size: 16 residues. CDR3 loop: CASSQDWSSGSNEQFF. The CDR3 DNA reads as TGTGCCAGCAGCCAAGATTGGTCTAGCGGGAGCAATGAGCAGTTCTTC.

This clonotype turned up a few times. The chain carries TRBV5-6 and TRBJ1-2; 10 bases are a match to TRBD1. The ends lost 0 bases at V and 4 bases at J; junction bases unmatched: 6. Germline CDR1 and CDR2: SGHDT and YYEEEE. CDR3 length: 16 amino acids. CDR3 protein: CASSLAGTGAIYGYTF. Written as DNA, the CDR3 is TGTGCCAGCAGCTTGGCAGGGACAGGGGCGATCTATGGCTACACCTTC.

This clonotype was counted only a few times. The rearrangement joins TRBV6-1 to TRBJ2-2, with D uncertain. The germline V gene encodes CDR1 MNHNS and CDR2 SASEGT. Trimming cost V 6 bases and J 5 bases, with 10 bases left between them. The CDR3 extends over 13 amino acids. The chain's CDR3 is CASRGTITGELFF. The CDR3, as DNA: TGTGCCAGCAGGGGAACCATAACCGGGGAGCTGTTTTTT.

This clonotype has more than one count but fewer than ten. The rearrangement links TRBV14 to TRBJ2-2; D gene uncertain. V was cut by 0 bases and J by 6 bases, with 8 bases left in between. Germline V lookup: CDR1 SGHDN, CDR2 FVKESK. The CDR3 consists of 14 residues. CDR3 bases: TGTGCCAGCAGCCAAGATTATAGTCCCGGGGAGCTGTTTTTT. Its translation: CASSQDYSPGELFF.

The rearrangement links TRBV7-2 to TRBJ1-2, with D unclear. This CDR3 spans 13 amino acids. Trimming took 4 bases from V and 6 from J, leaving 12 bases between them. In germline, CDR1 is SGHTA, CDR2 FQGNSA. CDR3: CASSYGRRDGYTF. The CDR3 nucleotides read TGTGCCAGCAGCTACGGACGCCGGGATGGCTACACCTTC.

Many counts were recorded for this clonotype. The chain has TRBV24-1 and TRBJ2-1; D uncertain. The CDR3 covers 12 residues. V was trimmed by 7 bases and J by 3 bases, leaving 6 bases between them. Germline V gene sequence: CDR1 KGHDR, CDR2 SFDVKD. The chain's CDR3 is CATSGGYNEQFF. In DNA, the CDR3 is TGTGCCACCAGCGGCGGCTACAATGAGCAGTTCTTC.

The chain recombines TRBV29-1 with TRBJ2-3; 8 bases fit TRBD1. Trimming took 6 bases from V and 4 from J; bases not matched to a gene: 9. Germline lookup yields CDR1 SQVTM and CDR2 ANQGSEA. The CDR3 extends over 14 amino acids. CDR3 amino acids: CSVSDRGSADTQYF. The CDR3 DNA is TGCAGCGTAAGTGACAGGGGCAGCGCAGATACGCAGTATTTT.

The chain uses TRBV6-1 and TRBJ2-2; D remains unclear. The CDR3 has 14 residues. Deletions cut 6 bases from V and 7 bases from J, with 15 bases between. Germline CDR1 is MNHNS and CDR2 is SASEGT. The CDR3 nucleotides are TGTGCCAGCAGCCTAGGACGATTCATCGGGGAGCTGTTTTTT. Protein: CASSLGRFIGELFF.

This clonotype was found once. J is TRBJ2-2 and V is TRBV20-1; 10 positions agree with TRBD1. Trimming cost V 6 bases and J 6 bases; bases outside gene matches: 4. From germline, CDR1 is DFQATT and CDR2 SNEGSKA (reference sequence). This CDR3 contains 13 residues. CDR3 loop: CSAGQGYPGELFF. CDR3 nucleotides: TGCAGTGCGGGACAGGGGTACCCCGGGGAGCTGTTTTTT.

The chain carries TRBV12-3 or TRBV12-4 and TRBJ1-5; TRBD1 is a possible D gene (6 bases). The germline V and J ends were trimmed by 7 bases and 3 bases, with 13 bases remaining between them. The CDR3 covers 14 residues. The CDR3 DNA sequence: TGTGCCAGCATTAAGGGGGGGATCAATCAGCCCCAGCATTTT. Amino acid sequence: CASIKGGINQPQHF.

The gene calls are TRBV12-3 or TRBV12-4 and TRBJ2-7, with D possibly being TRBD2 (6 bases). V lost 2 bases, J lost 5 bases, and 13 bases lay in between. This CDR3 has 14 amino acids. CDR3: CASSLSGTGDEQYF. The CDR3 nucleotides are TGTGCCAGCAGTTTATCCGGGACTGGGGACGAGCAGTACTTC.

The chain has TRBV12-3 or TRBV12-4 and TRBJ1-2, with D perhaps TRBD1 (6 bases). With 6 bases removed from V and 3 bases from J, the gap between germline ends came to 23 bases. The CDR3 totals 17 residues. This chain's CDR3 is CASRRRGGGMDYYGYTF. CDR3 DNA: TGTGCCAGCAGACGAAGGGGGGGCGGGATGGACTACTATGGCTACACCTTC.